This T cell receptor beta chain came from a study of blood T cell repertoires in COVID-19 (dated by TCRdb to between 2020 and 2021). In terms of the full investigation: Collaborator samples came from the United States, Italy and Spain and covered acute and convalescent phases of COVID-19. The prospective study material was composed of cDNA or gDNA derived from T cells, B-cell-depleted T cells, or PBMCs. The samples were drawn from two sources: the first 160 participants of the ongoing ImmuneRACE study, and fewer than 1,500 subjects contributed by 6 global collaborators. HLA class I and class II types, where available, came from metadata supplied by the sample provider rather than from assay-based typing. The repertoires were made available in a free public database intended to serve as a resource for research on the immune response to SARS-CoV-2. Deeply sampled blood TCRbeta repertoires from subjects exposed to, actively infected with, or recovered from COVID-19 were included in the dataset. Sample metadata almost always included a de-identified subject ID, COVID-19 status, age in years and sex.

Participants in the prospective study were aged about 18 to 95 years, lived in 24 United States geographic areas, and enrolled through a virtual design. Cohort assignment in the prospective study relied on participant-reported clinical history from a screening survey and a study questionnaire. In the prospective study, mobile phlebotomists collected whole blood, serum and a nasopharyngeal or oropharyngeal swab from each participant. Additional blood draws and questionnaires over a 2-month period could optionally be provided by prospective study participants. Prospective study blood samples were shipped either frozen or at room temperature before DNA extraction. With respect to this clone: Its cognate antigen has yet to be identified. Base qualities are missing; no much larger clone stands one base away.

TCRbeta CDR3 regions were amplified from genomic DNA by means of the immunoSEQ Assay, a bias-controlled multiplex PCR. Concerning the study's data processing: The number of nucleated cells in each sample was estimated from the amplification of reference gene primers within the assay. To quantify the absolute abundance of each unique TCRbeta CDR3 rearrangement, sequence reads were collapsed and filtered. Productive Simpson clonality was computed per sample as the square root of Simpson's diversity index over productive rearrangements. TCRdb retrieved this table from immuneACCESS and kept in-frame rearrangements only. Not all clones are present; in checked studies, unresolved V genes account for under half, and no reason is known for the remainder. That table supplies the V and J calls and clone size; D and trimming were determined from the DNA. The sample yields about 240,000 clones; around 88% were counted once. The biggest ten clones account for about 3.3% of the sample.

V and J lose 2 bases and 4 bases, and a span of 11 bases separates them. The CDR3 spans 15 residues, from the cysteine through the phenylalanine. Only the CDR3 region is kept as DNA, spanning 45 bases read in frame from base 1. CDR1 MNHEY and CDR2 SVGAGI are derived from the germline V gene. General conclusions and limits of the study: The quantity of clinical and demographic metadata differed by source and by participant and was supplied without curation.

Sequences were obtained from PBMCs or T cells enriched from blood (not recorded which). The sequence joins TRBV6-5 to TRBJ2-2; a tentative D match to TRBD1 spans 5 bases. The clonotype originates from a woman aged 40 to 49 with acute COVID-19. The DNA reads TGTGCCAGCAGTTACCGCCATCAGGGCACCGGGGAGCTGTTTTTT. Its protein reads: CASSYRHQGTGELFF.